This T cell receptor beta chain is drawn from a study of cytomegalovirus exposure and HLA in healthy donors. Germline loops: CDR1 SNHLY, CDR2 FYNNEI. V was pared by 4 bases and J by 2 bases, with 9 bases between. The CDR3 spans 13 residues. It was with 60 Vbeta and 13 Jbeta primers that the PCR ran. Original analysis: Later, 80 million or so unique TCR beta chains were counted in an analysis, and about 10 million of them were shared. TCRdb's copy holds only in-frame clones and misses some; the assay was immunoSEQ multiplex PCR. The V and J calls and clone size are taken from that table; D and trimming were inferred from the DNA. The table lists more than 50,000 clones, approximately 70% of them singletons. Findings of the study overall: The investigators catalogued 164 TCR beta chains as cytomegalovirus-associated. Presence/absence analysis assumed near-uniform sequencing depth across donors. In a later analysis, an Asian-associated ancestry cluster reportedly showed fewer N-insertions than the approximately 670-donor mean.

Turning to this clone: Its target is unknown.

Sequencing was carried out using PBMCs. The chain combines TRBV2 with TRBJ2-7; D possibly corresponds to TRBD1 (6 bases). The TCR originated in a woman aged 55-69 years in good health and CMV-seropositive. The CDR3 nucleotides are TGTGCCAGCAGTGCAGGGGCCCCCTACGAGCAGTACTTC. It codes for CASSAGAPYEQYF.